The rows below give T cell receptor beta chains drawn from one sample of a study of blood T cell repertoires in COVID-19. Repertoires were generated with immunoSEQ multiplex PCR, while TCRdb's copy carries only in-frame clones and drops some. The table has about 370,000 clones, 90% seen once. Sequenced material: peripheral blood. Every receptor here comes from a man in his late teens or twenties with active or convalescent COVID-19. The CDR3 runs from the conserved cysteine through the conserved F or W. Each record gives: D gene, J gene, clone size, V gene, CDR3 DNA, CDR3 protein. The D gene is left open where the match is weak. Only part of the rows carry a size: once, few, many, or a class if the clone is expanded.

D gene: TRBD1; J gene: TRBJ1-6; clone size: NA; V gene: TRBV28; CDR3 DNA: TGTGCCAGCAGCTGGGGACAGAATAATTCACCCCTCCACTTT; CDR3 protein: CASSWGQNNSPLHF
D gene: NA; J gene: TRBJ1-5; clone size: few; V gene: TRBV14; CDR3 DNA: TGTGCCAGCAGCACCGGGACAAGCAATCAGCCCCAGCATTTT; CDR3 protein: CASSTGTSNQPQHF
D gene: TRBD1; J gene: TRBJ2-3; clone size: NA; V gene: TRBV7-9; CDR3 DNA: TGTGCCAGCAGCGGGGTGACAGGGGTGGGCACAGATACGCAGTATTTT; CDR3 protein: CASSGVTGVGTDTQYF
D gene: TRBD1; J gene: TRBJ2-4; clone size: NA; V gene: TRBV30; CDR3 DNA: TGTGCCTTGACCAGGGGGTTGGGAAACATTCAGTACTTC; CDR3 protein: CALTRGLGNIQYF
D gene: TRBD2; J gene: TRBJ2-5; clone size: NA; V gene: TRBV30; CDR3 DNA: TGTGCCTGGAGGGGGACTAGCGGGAGTTTGTCAACAGAGACCCAGTACTTC; CDR3 protein: CAWRGTSGSLSTETQYF
D gene: NA; J gene: TRBJ2-7; clone size: NA; V gene: TRBV5-1; CDR3 DNA: TGCGCCAGCAGCAACACCTACGAGCAGTACTTC; CDR3 protein: CASSNTYEQYF
D gene: NA; J gene: TRBJ1-1; clone size: NA; V gene: TRBV5-6; CDR3 DNA: TGTGCCAGCAGCCCAGTGCGGAGGAACACTGAAGCTTTCTTT; CDR3 protein: CASSPVRRNTEAFF
D gene: TRBD1; J gene: TRBJ1-1; clone size: NA; V gene: TRBV19; CDR3 DNA: TGTGCCAGTAGTATTAGGACAGGCGACCGGAGTGAAGCTTTCTTT; CDR3 protein: CASSIRTGDRSEAFF
D gene: TRBD1; J gene: TRBJ2-7; clone size: once; V gene: TRBV18; CDR3 DNA: TGTGCCAGCTCACCTAGGGGACAGGGGGAATTGGAGTACTTC; CDR3 protein: CASSPRGQGELEYF
D gene: TRBD1; J gene: TRBJ1-3; clone size: NA; V gene: TRBV7-9; CDR3 DNA: TGTGCCAGCAGCTTAAGCAGGGGGTCTGGAAACACCATATATTTT; CDR3 protein: CASSLSRGSGNTIYF
D gene: NA; J gene: TRBJ2-5; clone size: NA; V gene: TRBV4-1; CDR3 DNA: TGCGCCAGCAGCCTTGGGCCCCAGTACTTC; CDR3 protein: CASSLGPQYF
D gene: NA; J gene: TRBJ1-2; clone size: NA; V gene: TRBV4-2; CDR3 DNA: TGTGCCAGCAGCCAGCGGGATGGCTACACCTTC; CDR3 protein: CASSQRDGYTF
D gene: NA; J gene: TRBJ2-5; clone size: NA; V gene: TRBV12-3/TRBV12-4; CDR3 DNA: TGTGCCAGCAGTAGGACAGTTCAAGAGACCCAGTACTTC; CDR3 protein: CASSRTVQETQYF
D gene: NA; J gene: TRBJ1-5; clone size: NA; V gene: TRBV27; CDR3 DNA: TGTGCCAGCAGCCCTACGTCTGTTACAGAGGGTCCGTTTGATCAGCCCCAGCATTTT; CDR3 protein: CASSPTSVTEGPFDQPQHF
D gene: TRBD2; J gene: TRBJ2-2; clone size: NA; V gene: TRBV28; CDR3 DNA: TGTGCCATCAAAGCGGGAGGTACGAACACCGGGGAGCTGTTTTTT; CDR3 protein: CAIKAGGTNTGELFF
D gene: TRBD1; J gene: TRBJ1-6; clone size: NA; V gene: TRBV7-2; CDR3 DNA: TGTGCCAGCAACTCACGGGGACAGTATAATTCACCCCTCCACTTT; CDR3 protein: CASNSRGQYNSPLHF
D gene: NA; J gene: TRBJ1-2; clone size: NA; V gene: TRBV12-3/TRBV12-4; CDR3 DNA: TGTGCCAGCAGTTTAGGGGAGGACTATGGCTACACCTTC; CDR3 protein: CASSLGEDYGYTF
D gene: TRBD2; J gene: TRBJ2-7; clone size: NA; V gene: TRBV27; CDR3 DNA: TGTGCCAGCAGTTTATCGATGAGCGGGATTTATACCTACGAGCAGTACTTC; CDR3 protein: CASSLSMSGIYTYEQYF
D gene: TRBD2; J gene: TRBJ2-1; clone size: NA; V gene: TRBV14; CDR3 DNA: TGTGCCAGCAGCCCCCCAATAGCGGGAGGTTTGGGCAATGAGCAGTTCTTC; CDR3 protein: CASSPPIAGGLGNEQFF
D gene: TRBD2; J gene: TRBJ2-7; clone size: NA; V gene: TRBV4-1; CDR3 DNA: TGCGCCAGCAGCCCATACCCTAGGGAGGGCCGTTACGAGCAGTACTTC; CDR3 protein: CASSPYPREGRYEQYF
D gene: NA; J gene: TRBJ2-1; clone size: few; V gene: TRBV28; CDR3 DNA: TGTGCCAGCAGTCCTATCCCGGGGAGCCATGAGCAGTTCTTC; CDR3 protein: CASSPIPGSHEQFF
D gene: TRBD1; J gene: TRBJ1-6; clone size: NA; V gene: TRBV9; CDR3 DNA: TGTGCCAGCAGCGTAGAAGGGACAGGGACCTCACCCCTCCACTTT; CDR3 protein: CASSVEGTGTSPLHF
D gene: TRBD1; J gene: TRBJ1-2; clone size: few; V gene: TRBV28; CDR3 DNA: TGTGCCAGCAGTTTATCACAGGGGGGTGGCTACACCTTC; CDR3 protein: CASSLSQGGGYTF
D gene: NA; J gene: TRBJ1-5; clone size: NA; V gene: TRBV4-2; CDR3 DNA: TGTGCCAGCAGCCAATTCTGGCAGGGCGGCAATCAGCCCCAGCATTTT; CDR3 protein: CASSQFWQGGNQPQHF
D gene: NA; J gene: TRBJ1-3; clone size: NA; V gene: TRBV6-5; CDR3 DNA: TGTGCCAGCAGTTACTCAGCAGGGGGAAACACCATATATTTT; CDR3 protein: CASSYSAGGNTIYF
D gene: TRBD2; J gene: TRBJ2-1; clone size: NA; V gene: TRBV6-5; CDR3 DNA: TGTGCCAGCGGACTAGCGGGAGGGCCGGGGTATGAGCAGTTCTTC; CDR3 protein: CASGLAGGPGYEQFF
D gene: TRBD2; J gene: TRBJ2-1; clone size: NA; V gene: TRBV5-1; CDR3 DNA: TGCGCCAGCAGCTTGGTACCGGGACTAGCGGACAATGAGCAGTTCTTC; CDR3 protein: CASSLVPGLADNEQFF
D gene: NA; J gene: TRBJ1-2; clone size: NA; V gene: TRBV5-1; CDR3 DNA: TGCGCCAGCAGCGGGTCTGGCAGGAACCACTATGGCTACACCTTC; CDR3 protein: CASSGSGRNHYGYTF
D gene: NA; J gene: TRBJ1-1; clone size: NA; V gene: TRBV5-6; CDR3 DNA: TGTGCCAGCAGCTTGGTACCAGGGAACACTGAAGCTTTCTTT; CDR3 protein: CASSLVPGNTEAFF
D gene: NA; J gene: TRBJ1-5; clone size: NA; V gene: TRBV4-1; CDR3 DNA: TGCGCCAGCAGCCAAGAATCAGTGCAGGGTAGAAACAATCAGCCCCAGCATTTT; CDR3 protein: CASSQESVQGRNNQPQHF
D gene: TRBD1; J gene: TRBJ2-2; clone size: NA; V gene: TRBV28; CDR3 DNA: TGTGCCAGCAGAGAGGGGACAGGCAGGCCCGGGGAGCTGTTTTTT; CDR3 protein: CASREGTGRPGELFF
D gene: TRBD1; J gene: TRBJ1-2; clone size: NA; V gene: TRBV24-1; CDR3 DNA: TGTGCCACCAGTGATGGCCTGGACAGGGCTGGTGGCTACACCTTC; CDR3 protein: CATSDGLDRAGGYTF
D gene: TRBD1; J gene: TRBJ1-4; clone size: NA; V gene: TRBV20-1; CDR3 DNA: TGCAGCGGACAGGAGAATGAAAAACTGTTTTTT; CDR3 protein: CSGQENEKLFF
D gene: NA; J gene: TRBJ2-2; clone size: once; V gene: TRBV4-3; CDR3 DNA: TGCGCCAGCAGCCAAGAAGAGGGCTACCGGACCCCCGGGGAGCTGTTTTTT; CDR3 protein: CASSQEEGYRTPGELFF
D gene: TRBD1; J gene: TRBJ2-7; clone size: NA; V gene: TRBV3-1/TRBV3-2; CDR3 DNA: TGTGCCAGCAGTAGGACAGGCGGCTACGAGCAGTACTTC; CDR3 protein: CASSRTGGYEQYF
D gene: NA; J gene: TRBJ1-1; clone size: NA; V gene: TRBV7-2; CDR3 DNA: TGTGCCAGCTTTCCGCTTGTGGGGCGCCTGAACACTGAAGCTTTCTTT; CDR3 protein: CASFPLVGRLNTEAFF
D gene: TRBD2; J gene: TRBJ2-5; clone size: NA; V gene: TRBV19; CDR3 DNA: TGTGCCAGTACCCGAAACGCGGGAGGGGAGACCCAGTACTTC; CDR3 protein: CASTRNAGGETQYF
D gene: TRBD1; J gene: TRBJ2-1; clone size: NA; V gene: TRBV5-4; CDR3 DNA: TGTGCCAGCAGCCCGGCCGGGACAGGGGCGTTCTTC; CDR3 protein: CASSPAGTGAFF
D gene: TRBD2; J gene: TRBJ2-1; clone size: NA; V gene: TRBV27; CDR3 DNA: TGTGCCAGCAGTTTAACGGGACTAGCGTTGAAGAGGGGTTTGAATGAGCAGTTCTTC; CDR3 protein: CASSLTGLALKRGLNEQFF
D gene: NA; J gene: TRBJ2-7; clone size: NA; V gene: TRBV18; CDR3 DNA: TGTGCCAGCTCACGCCGGGTCGGCTACTACGAGCAGTACTTC; CDR3 protein: CASSRRVGYYEQYF
D gene: TRBD1; J gene: TRBJ1-2; clone size: NA; V gene: TRBV5-8; CDR3 DNA: TGTGCCAGCAGCCAAGGAGGGGGCAACTATGGCTACACCTTC; CDR3 protein: CASSQGGGNYGYTF
D gene: TRBD1; J gene: TRBJ2-4; clone size: NA; V gene: TRBV7-2; CDR3 DNA: TGTGCCAGCAGCAACAGGGGGCACATTCAGTACTTC; CDR3 protein: CASSNRGHIQYF
D gene: TRBD1; J gene: TRBJ2-3; clone size: NA; V gene: TRBV7-9; CDR3 DNA: TGTGCCAGCAGCTCAGGACAGGGGGCATTGGCAGATACGCAGTATTTT; CDR3 protein: CASSSGQGALADTQYF
D gene: TRBD1; J gene: TRBJ1-1; clone size: NA; V gene: TRBV7-9; CDR3 DNA: TGTGCCAGCAGCTCCCCGGACAGGGTCCGCACTGAAGCTTTCTTT; CDR3 protein: CASSSPDRVRTEAFF
D gene: NA; J gene: TRBJ1-5; clone size: NA; V gene: TRBV19; CDR3 DNA: TGTGCCAGTAGTATGACGCCGGTAGCAATTCGGCCCCAGCATTTT; CDR3 protein: CASSMTPVAIRPQHF
D gene: TRBD1; J gene: TRBJ1-1; clone size: NA; V gene: TRBV7-2; CDR3 DNA: TGTGCCAGCAGCCCAAAGAGGACAGGGTATGCTGAAGCTTTCTTT; CDR3 protein: CASSPKRTGYAEAFF
D gene: NA; J gene: TRBJ1-1; clone size: NA; V gene: TRBV6-2/TRBV6-3; CDR3 DNA: TGTGCCAGCAGTCACAACATTTTAGACGGGTACACTGAAGCTTTCTTT; CDR3 protein: CASSHNILDGYTEAFF
D gene: NA; J gene: TRBJ2-5; clone size: NA; V gene: TRBV7-2; CDR3 DNA: TGTGCCAGCCTCGAGGGTGGACAGCCTCAAGAGACCCAGTACTTC; CDR3 protein: CASLEGGQPQETQYF
D gene: TRBD2; J gene: TRBJ2-3; clone size: NA; V gene: TRBV13; CDR3 DNA: TGTGCCAGCCGACCGGGAGGAGGAGATACGCAGTATTTT; CDR3 protein: CASRPGGGDTQYF
D gene: TRBD1; J gene: TRBJ2-1; clone size: NA; V gene: TRBV28; CDR3 DNA: TGTGCCAGCAGCCTCCAGGGGGTGGGAAGGAATGAGCAGTTCTTC; CDR3 protein: CASSLQGVGRNEQFF
D gene: TRBD2; J gene: TRBJ2-4; clone size: NA; V gene: TRBV28; CDR3 DNA: TGTGCCAGCAGCCCTATGGGGGCGGGGGGGGCCAAAAACATTCAGTACTTC; CDR3 protein: CASSPMGAGGAKNIQYF
D gene: TRBD1; J gene: TRBJ1-6; clone size: NA; V gene: TRBV28; CDR3 DNA: TGTGCCAGCAGCCCGACAGACAGGGGCGATTCACCCCTCCACTTT; CDR3 protein: CASSPTDRGDSPLHF
D gene: NA; J gene: TRBJ1-1; clone size: NA; V gene: TRBV5-6; CDR3 DNA: TGTGCCAGCAGCCCTTCTGAGGGCGGAAACACTGAAGCTTTCTTT; CDR3 protein: CASSPSEGGNTEAFF
D gene: NA; J gene: TRBJ1-2; clone size: NA; V gene: TRBV7-2; CDR3 DNA: TGTGCCAGCACCAGCGGGCCAATTAACTATGGCTACACCTTC; CDR3 protein: CASTSGPINYGYTF
D gene: TRBD1; J gene: TRBJ2-7; clone size: NA; V gene: TRBV7-2; CDR3 DNA: TGTGCCAGCAGCCCGGGGACAGGTCTTTCCTACGAGCAGTACTTC; CDR3 protein: CASSPGTGLSYEQYF
D gene: TRBD1; J gene: TRBJ2-7; clone size: few; V gene: TRBV6-5; CDR3 DNA: TGTGCCAGCAGTCTACAGGGGCGCGAGCAGTACTTC; CDR3 protein: CASSLQGREQYF